One and the same sample provided the 11 T cell receptor beta chains below, sequenced in a study of CD8 T cells in ankylosing spondylitis (dated by TCRdb to about 2017). The protocol used for the library was 5' RACE. The listed sequencing device is Illumina HiSeq 2500. TCRdb applied fastp at Q25 and MiXCR to the public reads, then kept only in-frame beta chains. Each CDR3 protein gets just one entry, which takes the most common genes and DNA from the rows behind it. Within this sample are 150,000 or so distinct CDR3 sequences, with approximately 9% of them counted one time only. The ten largest clones represent around 16% of the sample. Sequences were obtained from blood, either unsorted or a sorted T cell fraction (not recorded which). Source of these receptors: a female donor with ankylosing spondylitis or in good health (not recorded which).

V usage is TRBV28 and J usage is TRBJ1-5, with unresolved D. V was shortened by 6 bases and J by 12 bases, with 15 bases between the two germline ends. CDR3 length equals 12 residues. Per germline, CDR1 MDHEN and CDR2 SYDVKM. The CDR3 reads CASRRPQEGQHF. CDR3 sequence (DNA): TGTGCCAGCAGACGCCCTCAAGAAGGCCAGCATTTT. The full variable domain, completed using reference TRBV28 and TRBJ1-5, is DVKVTQSSRYLVKRTGEKVFLECVQDMDHENMFWYRQDPGLGLRLIYFSYDVKMKEKGDIPEGYSVSREKKERFSLILESASTNQTSMYLCASRRPQEGQHFGDGTRLSIL.

The V and J genes are TRBV2 and TRBJ2-2; 7 positions agree with TRBD1. The V gene's germline CDR1 is SNHLY and CDR2 FYNNEI. The junction had 9 bases not matched to a gene; V was cut back by 8 bases and J by 3 bases. This CDR3 is 15 amino acids long. CDR3 DNA sequence: TGTGCCAGCTTACCACAGGGGACCTACACCGGGGAGCTGTTTTTT. Its translation is CASLPQGTYTGELFF.

The chain recombines TRBV2 with TRBJ2-3; no firm D call. This CDR3 is 13 amino acids long. V was pared by 1 base and J by 7 bases, with 9 bases between. CDR1 is SNHLY and CDR2 is FYNNEI in the germline V gene. The chain's CDR3 is CASSEDWTNTQYF. The CDR3 nucleotides read TGTGCCAGCAGTGAAGACTGGACCAATACGCAGTATTTT.

This clonotype was seen at least ten times. The chain carries TRBV28 and TRBJ2-3, with D unclear. Trimming stripped 1 base from V and 6 bases from J, with 11 bases between. CDR3 length: 14 residues. Germline CDR1 and CDR2: MDHEN and SYDVKM. The CDR3 DNA sequence: TGTGCCAGCAGTTTATCTGATAAAAGGGATACGCAGTATTTT. Its translation: CASSLSDKRDTQYF.

At least ten counts were recorded for this clonotype. V gene TRBV7-9 combines with J gene TRBJ2-5; 10 nucleotides agree with TRBD2. Trimming took 6 bases from V and 1 from J; bases not matched to a gene: 8. There are 16 residues in the CDR3. Germline CDR1 and CDR2: SEHNR and FQNEAQ (reference sequence). The CDR3 sequence: CASRRGTSVAQETQYF. The CDR3 bases are TGTGCCAGCAGGAGAGGGACTAGCGTCGCCCAAGAGACCCAGTACTTC.

This clonotype was recorded many times. The chain combines TRBV5-1 with TRBJ2-5; D is perhaps TRBD2 (6 bases). Trimming pared 6 bases from V and 3 bases from J, leaving 12 bases between. The length of the CDR3 is 13 residues. CDR1 SGHRS and CDR2 YFSETQ come from the germline V gene. CDR3 nucleotides: TGCGCCAGCAAATCTCCGGGAGAAGAGACCCAGTACTTC. Amino acids: CASKSPGEETQYF. The full variable domain, in which reference TRBV5-1 and TRBJ2-5 provide the parts outside the CDR3, is KAGVTQTPRYLIKTRGQQVTLSCSPISGHRSVSWYQQTPGQGLQFLFEYFSETQRNKGNFPGRFSGRQFSNSRSEMNVSTLELGDSALYLCASKSPGEETQYFGPGTRLLVL.

This clonotype turned up a few times. The chain recombines TRBV4-3 with TRBJ2-7; the D call may be TRBD1 or TRBD2 (5 bases each). CDR3 length: 17 amino acids. V shed 0 bases and J shed 0 bases, with 15 bases lying between them. CDR1 and CDR2 (germline): LGHNA, YSLEER. CDR3 protein: CASSQEIRDPFSYEQYF. CDR3 nucleotide sequence: TGCGCCAGCAGCCAAGAAATCCGGGACCCTTTCTCCTACGAGCAGTACTTC.

This clonotype has more than one count but fewer than ten. This chain connects TRBV5-1 to TRBJ1-4; D perhaps matches TRBD1 (5 bases). Per the germline V gene, CDR1 is SGHRS and CDR2 is YFSETQ. The CDR3 is made up of 12 amino acids. V lost 5 bases and J 6 bases, leaving 8 bases between the germline ends. The CDR3 DNA reads TGCGCCAGCAGGGGGGGAGATGAAAAACTGTTTTTT. Protein sequence: CASRGGDEKLFF.

V usage is TRBV28 and J usage is TRBJ1-2, with D perhaps matching TRBD1 (6 bases). The CDR3 sequence is 13 residues long. From germline, CDR1 is MDHEN and CDR2 SYDVKM. V was cut by 6 bases and J by 6 bases, with 14 bases left in between. This CDR3 is CASRGGGANGYTF. DNA for the CDR3: TGTGCCAGCAGAGGCGGGGGCGCGAATGGCTACACCTTC.

This chain joins TRBV20-1 and TRBJ2-7; the match to TRBD2 covers 8 bases. Trimming removed 1 base from V and 6 bases from J; junction bases left unmatched: 8. The CDR3 totals 14 residues. Germline V gene sequence: CDR1 DFQATT, CDR2 SNEGSKA (reference sequence). The CDR3: CSARVPGGPGEQYF. The CDR3 DNA reads as TGCAGTGCTAGAGTGCCGGGAGGGCCGGGCGAGCAGTACTTC.

This clonotype was observed at least ten times. V gene TRBV6-2 or TRBV6-3 combines with J gene TRBJ2-7; a possible D gene is TRBD2 (6 bases). The CDR3 has 15 residues. With 6 bases removed from V and 0 bases from J, the gap between germline ends came to 15 bases. CDR1 and CDR2 from the germline V gene are MNHEY and SVGEGT. For the CDR3, the DNA is TGTGCCAGCAGCCCCCTCCGGGAGCTCTCCTACGAGCAGTACTTC. Protein sequence: CASSPLRELSYEQYF.